The source of this T cell receptor (beta chain) is a study of cytomegalovirus exposure and HLA in healthy donors. Study-level background: Some 80 million unique TCRs from HLA-typed donors were held in an early data release. General study points: The study put roughly 160 TCR beta chains on its list as cytomegalovirus-associated. The likely origin of a cluster of highly shared sequence variants was a sequencing artifact. Later analysis reportedly placed an Asian-associated ancestry cluster below the roughly 680-donor mean in N-insertions.

With respect to this clone: Its antigen remains unknown.

PCR employed 60 Vbeta and 13 Jbeta primers. Repertoires were generated with immunoSEQ multiplex PCR, while TCRdb's copy carries only in-frame clones and drops some. The sample consists of some 160,000 clones, 65% to 80% of them appearing once. The clonotype originates from a woman aged 40 to 55 in good health and CMV-seronegative. The sequenced sample was PBMCs.

CDR3 bases: TGTGCCAGCCACAGTGGAAACACCATATATTTT. This gives the protein CASHSGNTIYF. The chain is built from TRBV13 and TRBJ1-3; D remains ambiguous. The germline V gene has CDR1 PRHDT and CDR2 FYEKMQ (reference sequence). The V end was cut by 8 bases, the J end by 3 bases, with 5 bases between. This CDR3 has 11 amino acids.